This TCR beta chain is drawn from a study of tumor-infiltrating lymphocytes in primary liver carcinoma. This clonotype was observed once. TCR beta cDNA was reverse-transcribed from 500 to 550 ng of total RNA. The reaction used a constant-region primer and ProtoScript II reverse transcriptase. Modified slightly, ARM-PCR produced TCR beta libraries over three nested multiplex PCR rounds. TCRdb used MiXCR to reprocess the multiplex PCR reads, holding one entry per CDR3 protein. The sample lists more than 90,000 distinct CDR3 sequences; about 63% were seen once. The study co-extracted DNA and RNA from roughly 20-30 mg of unsorted bulk tissue. At sampling, these chronic HBV carriers had received no treatment. This clonotype was sampled from a woman aged 60-75 years with primary liver carcinoma and hepatitis B virus infection. Sequencing was performed on liver tumor tissue from sampling region 2. The subset denotes: tumor region T2, inferior pole.

The CDR3 DNA sequence: TGTGCCAGCAGGATCCATTATAATTCACCCCTCCACTTT. Its protein is CASRIHYNSPLHF. V usage is TRBV28 and J usage is TRBJ1-6; no definite D call. CDR3 length: 13 residues. Trimming cost V 6 bases and J 4 bases, with 7 bases left between them. Germline values: CDR1 MDHEN, CDR2 SYDVKM.